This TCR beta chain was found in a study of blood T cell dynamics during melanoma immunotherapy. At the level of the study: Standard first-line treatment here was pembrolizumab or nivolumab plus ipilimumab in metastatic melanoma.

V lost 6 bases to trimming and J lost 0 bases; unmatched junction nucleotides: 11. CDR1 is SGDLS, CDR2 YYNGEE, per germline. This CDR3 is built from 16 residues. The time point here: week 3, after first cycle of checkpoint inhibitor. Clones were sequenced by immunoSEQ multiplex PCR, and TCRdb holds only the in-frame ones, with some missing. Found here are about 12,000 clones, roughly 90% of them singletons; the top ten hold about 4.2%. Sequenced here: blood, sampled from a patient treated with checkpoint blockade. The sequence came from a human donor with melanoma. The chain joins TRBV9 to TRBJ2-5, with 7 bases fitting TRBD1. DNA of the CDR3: TGTGCCAGCACTCGAGGGGGCAGCCGGTACCAAGAGACCCAGTACTTC. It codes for CASTRGGSRYQETQYF.